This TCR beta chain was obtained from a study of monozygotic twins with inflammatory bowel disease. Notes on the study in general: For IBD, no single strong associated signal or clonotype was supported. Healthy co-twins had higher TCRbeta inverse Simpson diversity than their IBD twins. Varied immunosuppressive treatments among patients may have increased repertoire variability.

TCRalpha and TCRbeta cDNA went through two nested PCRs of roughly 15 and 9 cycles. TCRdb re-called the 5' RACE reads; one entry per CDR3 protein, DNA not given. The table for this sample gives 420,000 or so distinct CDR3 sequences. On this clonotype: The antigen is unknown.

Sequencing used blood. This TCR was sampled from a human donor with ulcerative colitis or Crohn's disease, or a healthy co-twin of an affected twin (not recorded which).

CDR3 loop: CASSVLPGTGVPYNEQFF. This chain uses TRBV9 with TRBJ2-1; the TCRdb D gene call, TRBD1, has no DNA to confirm it. The CDR3 is 18 residues long. CDR1 is SGDLS, CDR2 YYNGEE, per germline. The entire variable domain, with the rest obtained from reference TRBV9 and TRBJ2-1, is as follows: DSGVTQTPKHLITATGQRVTLRCSPRSGDLSVYWYQQSLDQGLQFLIQYYNGEERAKGNILERFSAQQFPDLHSELNLSSLELGDSALYFCASSVLPGTGVPYNEQFFGPGTRLTVL.